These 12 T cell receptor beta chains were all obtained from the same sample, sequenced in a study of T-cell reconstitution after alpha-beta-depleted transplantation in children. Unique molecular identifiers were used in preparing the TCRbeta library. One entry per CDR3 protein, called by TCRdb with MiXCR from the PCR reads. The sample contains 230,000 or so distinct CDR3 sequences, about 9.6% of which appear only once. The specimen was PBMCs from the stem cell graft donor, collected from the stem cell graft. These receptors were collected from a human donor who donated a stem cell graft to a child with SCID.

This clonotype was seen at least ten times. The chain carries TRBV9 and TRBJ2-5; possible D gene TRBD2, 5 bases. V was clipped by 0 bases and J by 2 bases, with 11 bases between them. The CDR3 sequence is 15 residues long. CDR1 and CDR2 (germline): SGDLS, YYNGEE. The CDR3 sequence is CASSVDVGDQETQYF. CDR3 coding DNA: TGTGCCAGCAGCGTAGATGTCGGGGATCAAGAGACCCAGTACTTC.

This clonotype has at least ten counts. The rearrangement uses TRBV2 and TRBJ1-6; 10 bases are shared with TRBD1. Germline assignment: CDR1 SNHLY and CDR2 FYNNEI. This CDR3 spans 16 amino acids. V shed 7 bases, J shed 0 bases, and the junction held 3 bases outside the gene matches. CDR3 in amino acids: CASMGQGFSYNSPLHF. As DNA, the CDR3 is TGTGCCAGCATGGGACAGGGGTTCTCCTATAATTCACCCCTCCACTTT.

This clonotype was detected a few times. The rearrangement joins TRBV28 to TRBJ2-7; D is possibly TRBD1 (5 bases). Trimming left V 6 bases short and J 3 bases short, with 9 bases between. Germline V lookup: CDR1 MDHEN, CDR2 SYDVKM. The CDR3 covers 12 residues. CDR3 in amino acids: CASRTQGYEQYF. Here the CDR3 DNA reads TGTGCCAGCAGGACCCAGGGCTACGAGCAGTACTTC. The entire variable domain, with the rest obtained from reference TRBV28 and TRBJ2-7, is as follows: DVKVTQSSRYLVKRTGEKVFLECVQDMDHENMFWYRQDPGLGLRLIYFSYDVKMKEKGDIPEGYSVSREKKERFSLILESASTNQTSMYLCASRTQGYEQYFGPGTRLTVT.

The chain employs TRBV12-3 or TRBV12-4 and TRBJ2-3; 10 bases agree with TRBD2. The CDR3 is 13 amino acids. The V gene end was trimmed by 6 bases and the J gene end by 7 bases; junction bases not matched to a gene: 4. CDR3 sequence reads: CASRSGGGNTQYF. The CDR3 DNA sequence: TGTGCCAGCAGGAGCGGGGGGGGCAATACGCAGTATTTT.

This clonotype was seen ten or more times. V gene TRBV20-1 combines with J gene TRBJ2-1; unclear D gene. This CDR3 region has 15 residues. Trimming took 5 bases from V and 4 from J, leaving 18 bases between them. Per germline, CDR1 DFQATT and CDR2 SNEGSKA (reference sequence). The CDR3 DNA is TGCAGTGCTCCCCACTCCCCCATCACTTACAATGAGCAGTTCTTC. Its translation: CSAPHSPITYNEQFF.

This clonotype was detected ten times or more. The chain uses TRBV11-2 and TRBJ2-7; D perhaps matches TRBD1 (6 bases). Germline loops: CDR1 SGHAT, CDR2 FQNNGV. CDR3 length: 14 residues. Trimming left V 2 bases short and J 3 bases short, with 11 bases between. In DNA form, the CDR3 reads TGTGCCAGCAGCTTAAATGGACAGAACTACGAGCAGTACTTC. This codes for CASSLNGQNYEQYF.

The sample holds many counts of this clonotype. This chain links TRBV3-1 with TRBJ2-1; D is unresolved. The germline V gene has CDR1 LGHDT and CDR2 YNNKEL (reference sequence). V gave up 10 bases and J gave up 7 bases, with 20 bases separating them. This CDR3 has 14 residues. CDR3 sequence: CAIKSHAASNEQFF. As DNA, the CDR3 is TGTGCCATAAAATCACACGCCGCGAGTAATGAGCAGTTCTTC.

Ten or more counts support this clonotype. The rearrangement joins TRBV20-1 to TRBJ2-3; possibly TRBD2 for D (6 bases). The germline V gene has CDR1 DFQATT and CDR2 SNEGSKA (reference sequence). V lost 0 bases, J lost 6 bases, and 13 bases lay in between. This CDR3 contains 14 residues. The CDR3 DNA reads TGCAGTGCTAGAGATCTGGCTAGCGAGGATACGCAGTATTTT. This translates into CSARDLASEDTQYF.

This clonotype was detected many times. Here the CDR3 reads CASNSGSVTPGELFF. CDR3 DNA sequence: TGTGCCAGCAATTCGGGGTCGGTGACCCCCGGGGAGCTGTTTTTT. This chain connects TRBV12-3 or TRBV12-4 to TRBJ2-2; tentatively, D is TRBD2 (5 bases). Trimming removed 7 bases at V and 6 bases at J, with 18 bases between. CDR3 length equals 15 residues.

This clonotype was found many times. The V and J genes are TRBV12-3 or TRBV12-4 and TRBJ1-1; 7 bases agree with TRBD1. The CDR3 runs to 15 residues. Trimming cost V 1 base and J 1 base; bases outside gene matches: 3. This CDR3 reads CASSLGQGWNTEAFF. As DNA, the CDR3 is TGTGCCAGCAGTTTAGGACAGGGATGGAACACTGAAGCTTTCTTT.

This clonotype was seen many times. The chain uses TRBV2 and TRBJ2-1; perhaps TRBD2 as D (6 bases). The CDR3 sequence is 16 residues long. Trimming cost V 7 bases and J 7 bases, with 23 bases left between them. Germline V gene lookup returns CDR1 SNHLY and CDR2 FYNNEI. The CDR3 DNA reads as TGTGCCAGCACCTCACAGGCAGGGCAGGCGGGGAATGAGCAGTTCTTC. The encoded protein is CASTSQAGQAGNEQFF. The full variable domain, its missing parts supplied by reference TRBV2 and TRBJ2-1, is EPEVTQTPSHQVTQMGQEVILRCVPISNHLYFYWYRQILGQKVEFLVSFYNNEISEKSEIFDDQFSVERPDGSNFTLKIRSTKLEDSAMYFCASTSQAGQAGNEQFFGPGTRLTVL.

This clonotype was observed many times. CDR3 protein: CASSLVLSSPCCTEAFF. CDR3 DNA: TGCGCCAGCAGCTTGGTACTCAGCAGTCCCTGTTGCACTGAAGCTTTCTTT. The V and J genes are TRBV5-1 and TRBJ1-1, with unresolved D. Germline V gene data show CDR1 as SGHRS and CDR2 as YFSETQ. The V end lost 0 bases, the J end lost 4 bases, and 19 bases lay between the germline ends. The CDR3 runs to 17 residues.